The rows below give T cell receptor beta chains drawn from one sample of a study of blood T cell repertoires in COVID-19. The protocol was immunoSEQ multiplex PCR, while the TCRdb copy is restricted to in-frame clones and leaves out a portion. The sample yields around 20,000 clones, about 88% seen once. Sequenced input: peripheral blood. These receptors originate from a man aged 65 to 85 with acute or convalescent COVID-19. Each CDR3 is given with its conserved first and last residue. Each record gives: clone size, J gene, D gene, V gene, CDR3 protein, CDR3 DNA. A D gene is named only where the DNA matches it firmly. Expanded clones are given a class, and other clones once, few, many or no size at all.

clone size: -
J gene: TRBJ2-7
D gene: TRBD2
V gene: TRBV5-1
CDR3 protein: CASSLWGRGLAGVNEQYF
CDR3 DNA: TGCGCCAGCAGCTTGTGGGGTCGCGGACTAGCGGGAGTAAACGAGCAGTACTTC

clone size: -
J gene: TRBJ1-1
D gene: TRBD1
V gene: TRBV6-5
CDR3 protein: CASSYIRAGGHTEAFF
CDR3 DNA: TGTGCCAGCAGTTACATACGGGCAGGGGGCCACACTGAAGCTTTCTTT

clone size: once
J gene: TRBJ2-7
D gene: -
V gene: TRBV7-2
CDR3 protein: CASSLYAGKLYEQYF
CDR3 DNA: TGTGCCAGCAGCTTATACGCAGGCAAACTCTACGAGCAGTACTTC

clone size: -
J gene: TRBJ2-4
D gene: -
V gene: TRBV3-1/TRBV3-2
CDR3 protein: CASSYQSTDAKNIQYF
CDR3 DNA: TGTGCCAGCAGCTACCAGTCGACAGACGCCAAAAACATTCAGTACTTC

clone size: -
J gene: TRBJ1-5
D gene: -
V gene: TRBV4-1
CDR3 protein: CASSQVRQVNQPQHF
CDR3 DNA: TGCGCCAGCAGCCAAGTGCGACAGGTTAATCAGCCCCAGCATTTT

clone size: -
J gene: TRBJ1-1
D gene: -
V gene: TRBV25-1
CDR3 protein: CASSGYQAAGTEAFF
CDR3 DNA: TGTGCCAGCAGTGGCTATCAGGCAGCCGGCACTGAAGCTTTCTTT

clone size: -
J gene: TRBJ2-7
D gene: TRBD2
V gene: TRBV9
CDR3 protein: CASSREGLYEQYF
CDR3 DNA: TGTGCCAGCAGCCGGGAGGGCCTCTACGAGCAGTACTTC

clone size: -
J gene: TRBJ2-1
D gene: TRBD2
V gene: TRBV7-2
CDR3 protein: CASSLALLGLAGGNEQFF
CDR3 DNA: TGTGCCAGCAGCTTAGCCCTCCTCGGGCTAGCGGGGGGGAATGAGCAGTTCTTC

clone size: -
J gene: TRBJ2-7
D gene: TRBD2
V gene: TRBV16
CDR3 protein: CASTSAGGEQYF
CDR3 DNA: TGTGCCAGCACCTCAGCGGGGGGCGAGCAGTACTTC

clone size: -
J gene: TRBJ2-7
D gene: -
V gene: TRBV11-1
CDR3 protein: CASSPQGYEQYF
CDR3 DNA: TGTGCCAGCAGTCCCCAGGGCTACGAGCAGTACTTC

clone size: -
J gene: TRBJ2-7
D gene: TRBD2
V gene: TRBV5-1
CDR3 protein: CASSSGEGSYEQYF
CDR3 DNA: TGCGCCAGCAGCTCGGGGGAGGGATCCTACGAGCAGTACTTC

clone size: once
J gene: TRBJ2-1
D gene: -
V gene: TRBV9
CDR3 protein: CASVEQVGRIGNEQFF
CDR3 DNA: TGTGCCAGCGTCGAACAGGTGGGTCGGATAGGCAATGAGCAGTTCTTC

clone size: -
J gene: TRBJ2-7
D gene: TRBD1
V gene: TRBV28
CDR3 protein: CASSPDPSGQLLSYEQYF
CDR3 DNA: TGTGCCAGCAGTCCTGACCCCTCGGGACAGCTTCTCTCCTACGAGCAGTACTTC

clone size: -
J gene: TRBJ2-3
D gene: TRBD2
V gene: TRBV7-8
CDR3 protein: CASSLAFSGASTDTQYF
CDR3 DNA: TGTGCCAGCAGCTTAGCGTTTAGCGGGGCTAGCACAGATACGCAGTATTTT

clone size: few
J gene: TRBJ2-7
D gene: TRBD1
V gene: TRBV11-2
CDR3 protein: CASSRTGQGNYEQYF
CDR3 DNA: TGTGCCAGCAGTCGCACCGGACAGGGGAACTACGAGCAGTACTTC

clone size: -
J gene: TRBJ2-1
D gene: TRBD2
V gene: TRBV5-4
CDR3 protein: CASSPDTSGMSNEQFF
CDR3 DNA: TGTGCCAGCAGCCCGGATACTAGCGGGATGTCCAATGAGCAGTTCTTC

clone size: -
J gene: TRBJ2-3
D gene: -
V gene: TRBV11-3
CDR3 protein: CASSLAGISTDTQYF
CDR3 DNA: TGTGCCAGCAGCTTAGCCGGTATCAGCACAGATACGCAGTATTTT

clone size: -
J gene: TRBJ1-1
D gene: -
V gene: TRBV7-2
CDR3 protein: CASSYSTGEAAFF
CDR3 DNA: TGTGCCAGCAGCTACTCGACGGGGGAGGCAGCTTTCTTT

clone size: -
J gene: TRBJ2-7
D gene: TRBD1
V gene: TRBV5-6
CDR3 protein: CASSFEGASYEQYF
CDR3 DNA: TGTGCCAGCAGCTTCGAGGGGGCATCCTACGAGCAGTACTTC

clone size: -
J gene: TRBJ2-2
D gene: TRBD2
V gene: TRBV20-1
CDR3 protein: CSASSIAGGTGELFF
CDR3 DNA: TGCAGTGCTAGTTCAATAGCGGGGGGGACCGGGGAGCTGTTTTTT

clone size: -
J gene: TRBJ2-5
D gene: -
V gene: TRBV5-1
CDR3 protein: CASSFNGARTQETQYF
CDR3 DNA: TGCGCCAGCAGCTTTAACGGTGCCCGGACTCAGGAGACCCAGTACTTC

clone size: -
J gene: TRBJ2-1
D gene: -
V gene: TRBV27
CDR3 protein: CASSLGTVNEQFF
CDR3 DNA: TGTGCCAGCAGTTTAGGCACCGTCAATGAGCAGTTCTTC

clone size: once
J gene: TRBJ2-4
D gene: -
V gene: TRBV2
CDR3 protein: CATNSEEGNIQYF
CDR3 DNA: TGTGCCACAAACAGTGAGGAGGGGAACATTCAGTACTTC

clone size: once
J gene: TRBJ2-1
D gene: -
V gene: TRBV6-5
CDR3 protein: CASSFTVRHEQFF
CDR3 DNA: TGTGCCAGCAGTTTCACAGTTCGGCATGAGCAGTTCTTC

clone size: -
J gene: TRBJ1-1
D gene: -
V gene: TRBV7-2
CDR3 protein: CASSLDRNTEAFF
CDR3 DNA: TGTGCCAGCAGCTTAGACAGGAACACTGAAGCTTTCTTT

clone size: -
J gene: TRBJ2-5
D gene: -
V gene: TRBV6-2/TRBV6-3
CDR3 protein: CASSYSPGSRQETQYF
CDR3 DNA: TGTGCCAGCAGTTACTCTCCCGGGAGCCGACAAGAGACCCAGTACTTC

clone size: -
J gene: TRBJ2-1
D gene: TRBD2
V gene: TRBV11-2
CDR3 protein: CASSTSGGTYNEQFF
CDR3 DNA: TGTGCCAGCAGTACTAGCGGGGGGACCTACAATGAGCAGTTCTTC

clone size: -
J gene: TRBJ1-4
D gene: -
V gene: TRBV5-1
CDR3 protein: CASSLSADATNEKLFF
CDR3 DNA: TGCGCCAGCAGCTTGTCAGCGGATGCAACTAATGAAAAACTGTTTTTT

clone size: -
J gene: TRBJ2-3
D gene: TRBD1
V gene: TRBV5-4
CDR3 protein: CASSLDRGVTDTQYF
CDR3 DNA: TGTGCCAGCAGCTTGGACAGGGGGGTGACAGATACGCAGTATTTT

clone size: -
J gene: TRBJ2-1
D gene: -
V gene: TRBV2
CDR3 protein: CASSRREANEQFF
CDR3 DNA: TGTGCCAGCTCCCGGAGGGAGGCCAATGAGCAGTTCTTC

clone size: -
J gene: TRBJ2-1
D gene: TRBD2
V gene: TRBV18
CDR3 protein: CASSPTAGGEYEQFF
CDR3 DNA: TGTGCCAGCTCACCGACAGCGGGAGGAGAGTATGAGCAGTTCTTC

clone size: -
J gene: TRBJ2-3
D gene: TRBD2
V gene: TRBV6-2/TRBV6-3
CDR3 protein: CASSYAAGIDTQYF
CDR3 DNA: TGTGCCAGCAGTTATGCAGCGGGGATAGATACGCAGTATTTT

clone size: once
J gene: TRBJ2-7
D gene: TRBD2
V gene: TRBV6-6
CDR3 protein: CASSLRLAGGHEQYF
CDR3 DNA: TGTGCCAGCAGTTTACGACTAGCGGGAGGCCACGAGCAGTACTTC

clone size: -
J gene: TRBJ2-7
D gene: -
V gene: TRBV5-4
CDR3 protein: CASSSSGRSSYEQYF
CDR3 DNA: TGTGCCAGCAGCTCCTCGGGGAGGAGCTCCTACGAGCAGTACTTC

clone size: -
J gene: TRBJ2-7
D gene: TRBD2
V gene: TRBV20-1
CDR3 protein: CSASLAGDEQYF
CDR3 DNA: TGCAGTGCTAGTCTAGCGGGAGACGAGCAGTACTTC

clone size: few
J gene: TRBJ2-7
D gene: TRBD2
V gene: TRBV2
CDR3 protein: CASSPQREVSYEQYF
CDR3 DNA: TGTGCCAGCAGCCCACAGCGGGAGGTCTCCTACGAGCAGTACTTC

clone size: -
J gene: TRBJ1-5
D gene: -
V gene: TRBV19
CDR3 protein: CASSKNDGTLTYSNQPQHF
CDR3 DNA: TGTGCCAGTAGTAAAAACGACGGCACTTTGACTTATAGCAATCAGCCCCAGCATTTT

clone size: -
J gene: TRBJ2-1
D gene: -
V gene: TRBV4-3
CDR3 protein: CASSLSSDNEQFF
CDR3 DNA: TGCGCCAGCAGCCTTTCCTCGGACAATGAGCAGTTCTTC

clone size: -
J gene: TRBJ2-1
D gene: TRBD2
V gene: TRBV7-3
CDR3 protein: CASSSPGTSGRNEQFF
CDR3 DNA: TGTGCCAGCAGCTCGCCCGGGACTAGCGGGAGAAATGAGCAGTTCTTC

clone size: -
J gene: TRBJ2-5
D gene: TRBD2
V gene: TRBV10-3
CDR3 protein: CAIKTSDQETQYF
CDR3 DNA: TGTGCCATCAAGACTAGCGACCAAGAGACCCAGTACTTC

clone size: -
J gene: TRBJ2-2
D gene: TRBD1
V gene: TRBV10-3
CDR3 protein: CAISPGQGRQDGELFF
CDR3 DNA: TGTGCCATCAGTCCGGGACAGGGACGGCAAGACGGGGAGCTGTTTTTT

clone size: few
J gene: TRBJ2-7
D gene: -
V gene: TRBV7-2
CDR3 protein: CASSQTAYEQYF
CDR3 DNA: TGTGCCAGCAGCCAGACAGCTTACGAGCAGTACTTC

clone size: -
J gene: TRBJ2-1
D gene: TRBD1
V gene: TRBV3-1/TRBV3-2
CDR3 protein: CASSPRQGALNEQFF
CDR3 DNA: TGTGCCAGCAGCCCGCGACAGGGGGCGCTTAATGAGCAGTTCTTC

clone size: -
J gene: TRBJ2-1
D gene: -
V gene: TRBV29-1
CDR3 protein: CSVDSPNSYNEQFF
CDR3 DNA: TGCAGCGTTGATAGCCCCAACTCCTACAATGAGCAGTTCTTC